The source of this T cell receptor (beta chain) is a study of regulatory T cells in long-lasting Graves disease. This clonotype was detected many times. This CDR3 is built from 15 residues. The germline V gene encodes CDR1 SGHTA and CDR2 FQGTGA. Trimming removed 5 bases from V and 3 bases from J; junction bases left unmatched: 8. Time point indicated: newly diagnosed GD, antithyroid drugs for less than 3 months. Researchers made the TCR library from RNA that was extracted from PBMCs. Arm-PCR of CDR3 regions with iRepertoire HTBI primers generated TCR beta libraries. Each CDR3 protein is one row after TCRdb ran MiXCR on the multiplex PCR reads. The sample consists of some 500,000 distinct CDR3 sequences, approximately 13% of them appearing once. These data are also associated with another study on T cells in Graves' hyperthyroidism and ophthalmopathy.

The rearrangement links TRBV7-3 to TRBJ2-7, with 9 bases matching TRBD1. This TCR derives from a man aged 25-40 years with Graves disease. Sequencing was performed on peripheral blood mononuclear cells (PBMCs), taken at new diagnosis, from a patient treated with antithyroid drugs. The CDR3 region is CASSGKRDRDYEQYF. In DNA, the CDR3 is TGTGCCAGCAGCGGCAAACGGGACAGGGACTACGAGCAGTACTTC.